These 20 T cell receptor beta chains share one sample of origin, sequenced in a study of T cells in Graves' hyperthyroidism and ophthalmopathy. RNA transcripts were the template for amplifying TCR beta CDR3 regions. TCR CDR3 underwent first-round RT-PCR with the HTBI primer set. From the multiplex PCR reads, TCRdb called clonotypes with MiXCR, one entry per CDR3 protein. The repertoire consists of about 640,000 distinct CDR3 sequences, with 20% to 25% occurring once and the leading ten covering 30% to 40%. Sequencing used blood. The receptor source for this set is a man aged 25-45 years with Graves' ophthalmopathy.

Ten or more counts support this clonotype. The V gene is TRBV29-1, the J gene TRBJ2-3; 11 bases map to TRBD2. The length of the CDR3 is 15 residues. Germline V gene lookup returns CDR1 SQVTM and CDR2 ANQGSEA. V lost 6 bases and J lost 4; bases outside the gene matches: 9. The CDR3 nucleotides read TGCAGCGTGGTATTACTAGCGGGAGTCCCAGATACGCAGTATTTT. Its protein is CSVVLLAGVPDTQYF.

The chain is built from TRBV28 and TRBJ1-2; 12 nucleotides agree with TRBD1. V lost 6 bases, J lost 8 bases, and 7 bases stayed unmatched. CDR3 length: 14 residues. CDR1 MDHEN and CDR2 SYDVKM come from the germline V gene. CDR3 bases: TGTGCCAGCAGAGCCGGGACAGGGGGCGCGGGCTACACCTTC. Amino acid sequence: CASRAGTGGAGYTF.

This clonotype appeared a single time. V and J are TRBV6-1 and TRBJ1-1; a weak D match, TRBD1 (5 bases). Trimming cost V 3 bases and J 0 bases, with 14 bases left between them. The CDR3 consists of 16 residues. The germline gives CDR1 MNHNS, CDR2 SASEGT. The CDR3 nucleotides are TGTGCCAGCAGTGACCCTCGACAGATCATGAACACTGAAGCTTTCTTT. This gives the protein CASSDPRQIMNTEAFF.

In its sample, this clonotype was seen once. In DNA, the CDR3 is TGTGCCAGCAGCTTGGCCAAGGGGCCCCAGCATTTT. It encodes CASSLAKGPQHF. V is TRBV5-5 and J is TRBJ1-5, with unresolved D. Trimming took 0 bases from V and 9 from J, leaving 7 bases between them. The germline V gene encodes CDR1 SGHKS and CDR2 YYEKEE (reference sequence). The CDR3 totals 12 residues.

This chain's CDR3 is CASSEQGWFF. In DNA form, the CDR3 reads TGTGCCAGCAGTGAACAGGGGTGGTTCTTC. The chain joins TRBV2 to TRBJ2-1; a weak D match, TRBD1 (6 bases). Trimming removed 2 bases at V and 15 bases at J, with 8 bases between. The CDR3 has 10 amino acids. The germline CDR1 and CDR2 sequences are SNHLY and FYNNEI.

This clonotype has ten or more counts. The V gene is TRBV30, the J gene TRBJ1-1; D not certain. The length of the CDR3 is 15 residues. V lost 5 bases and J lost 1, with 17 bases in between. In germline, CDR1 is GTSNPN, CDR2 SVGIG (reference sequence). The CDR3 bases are TGTGCCTGGGTACGTTATGTACACTCGAACACTGAAGCTTTCTTT. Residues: CAWVRYVHSNTEAFF.

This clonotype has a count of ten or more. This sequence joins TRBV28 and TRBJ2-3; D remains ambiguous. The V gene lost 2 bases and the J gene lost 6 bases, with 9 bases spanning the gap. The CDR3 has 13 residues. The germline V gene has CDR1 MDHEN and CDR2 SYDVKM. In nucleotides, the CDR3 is TGTGCCAGCAGTTTACTGTTCGATGATACGCAGTATTTT. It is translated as CASSLLFDDTQYF. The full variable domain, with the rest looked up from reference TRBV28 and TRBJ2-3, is DVKVTQSSRYLVKRTGEKVFLECVQDMDHENMFWYRQDPGLGLRLIYFSYDVKMKEKGDIPEGYSVSREKKERFSLILESASTNQTSMYLCASSLLFDDTQYFGPGTRLTVL.

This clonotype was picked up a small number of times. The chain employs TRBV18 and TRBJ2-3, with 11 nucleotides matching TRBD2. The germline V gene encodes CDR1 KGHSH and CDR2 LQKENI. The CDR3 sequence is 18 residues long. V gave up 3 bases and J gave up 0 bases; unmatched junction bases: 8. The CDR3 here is CASSPPGTSGTSTDTQYF. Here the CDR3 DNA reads TGTGCCAGCTCACCTCCCGGGACTAGCGGAACTAGCACAGATACGCAGTATTTT.

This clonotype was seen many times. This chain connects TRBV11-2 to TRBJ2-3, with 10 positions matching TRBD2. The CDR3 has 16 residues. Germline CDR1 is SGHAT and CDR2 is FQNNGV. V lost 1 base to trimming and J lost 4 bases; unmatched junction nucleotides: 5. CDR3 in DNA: TGTGCCAGCAGCTTAGCCCTAGCGGGAGACGCAGATACGCAGTATTTT. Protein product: CASSLALAGDADTQYF.

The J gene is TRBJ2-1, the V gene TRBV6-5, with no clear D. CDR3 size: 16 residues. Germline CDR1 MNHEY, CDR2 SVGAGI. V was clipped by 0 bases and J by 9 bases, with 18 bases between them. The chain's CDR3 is CASSYSNPQSLGEQFF. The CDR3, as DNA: TGTGCCAGCAGTTACTCGAACCCTCAGAGTTTGGGTGAGCAGTTCTTC.

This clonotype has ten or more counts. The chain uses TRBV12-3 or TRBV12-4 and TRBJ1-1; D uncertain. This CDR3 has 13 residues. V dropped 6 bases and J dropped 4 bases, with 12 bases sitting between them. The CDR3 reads CASSFAVGTEAFF. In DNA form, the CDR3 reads TGTGCCAGCAGCTTCGCAGTTGGCACTGAAGCTTTCTTT.

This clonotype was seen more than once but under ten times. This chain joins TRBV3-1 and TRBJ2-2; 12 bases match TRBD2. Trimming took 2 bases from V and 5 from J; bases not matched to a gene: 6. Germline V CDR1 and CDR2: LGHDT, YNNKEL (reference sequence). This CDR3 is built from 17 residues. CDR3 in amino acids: CASSQTSGRPVTGELFF. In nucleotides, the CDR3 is TGTGCCAGCAGCCAAACTAGCGGGAGGCCGGTGACCGGGGAGCTGTTTTTT.

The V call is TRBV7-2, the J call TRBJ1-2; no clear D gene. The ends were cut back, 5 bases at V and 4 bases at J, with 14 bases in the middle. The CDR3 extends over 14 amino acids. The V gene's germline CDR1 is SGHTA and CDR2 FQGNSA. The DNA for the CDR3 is TGTGCCAGCAGCCTCGACCTAATTTTCTATGGCTACACCTTC. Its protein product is CASSLDLIFYGYTF.

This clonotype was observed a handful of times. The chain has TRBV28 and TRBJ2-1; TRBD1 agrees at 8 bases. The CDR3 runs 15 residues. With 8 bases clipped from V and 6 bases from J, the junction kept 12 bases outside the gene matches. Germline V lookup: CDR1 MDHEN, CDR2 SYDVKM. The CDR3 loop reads CASGRRTGSFNEQFF. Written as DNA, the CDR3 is TGTGCCAGCGGCAGACGGACAGGGAGTTTCAATGAGCAGTTCTTC. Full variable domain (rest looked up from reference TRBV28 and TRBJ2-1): DVKVTQSSRYLVKRTGEKVFLECVQDMDHENMFWYRQDPGLGLRLIYFSYDVKMKEKGDIPEGYSVSREKKERFSLILESASTNQTSMYLCASGRRTGSFNEQFFGPGTRLTVL.

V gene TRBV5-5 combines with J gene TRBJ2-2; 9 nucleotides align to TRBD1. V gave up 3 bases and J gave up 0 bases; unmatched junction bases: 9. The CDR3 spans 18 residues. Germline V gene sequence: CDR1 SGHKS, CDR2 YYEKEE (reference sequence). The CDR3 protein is CASSSRQGGLTNTGELFF. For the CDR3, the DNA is TGTGCCAGCAGCTCCCGACAGGGGGGACTTACGAACACCGGGGAGCTGTTTTTT.

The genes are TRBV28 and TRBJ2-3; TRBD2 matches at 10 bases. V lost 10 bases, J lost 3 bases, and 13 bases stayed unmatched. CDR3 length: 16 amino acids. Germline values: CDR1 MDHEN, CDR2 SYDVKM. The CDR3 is CAISYTAGGPTDTQYF. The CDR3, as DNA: TGTGCCATTTCATATACAGCGGGAGGGCCAACAGATACGCAGTATTTT.

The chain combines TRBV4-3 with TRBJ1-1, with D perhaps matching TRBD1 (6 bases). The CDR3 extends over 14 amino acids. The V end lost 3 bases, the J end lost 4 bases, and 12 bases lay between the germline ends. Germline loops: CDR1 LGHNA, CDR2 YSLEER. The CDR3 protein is CASSQSRGGTEAFF. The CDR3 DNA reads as TGCGCCAGCAGCCAGAGCAGGGGCGGCACTGAAGCTTTCTTT.

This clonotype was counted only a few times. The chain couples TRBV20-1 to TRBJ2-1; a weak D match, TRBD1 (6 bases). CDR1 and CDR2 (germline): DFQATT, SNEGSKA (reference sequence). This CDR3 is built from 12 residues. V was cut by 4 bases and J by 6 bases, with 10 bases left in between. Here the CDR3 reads CSATRDINEQFF. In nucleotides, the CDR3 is TGCAGTGCTACCCGGGACATCAATGAGCAGTTCTTC.

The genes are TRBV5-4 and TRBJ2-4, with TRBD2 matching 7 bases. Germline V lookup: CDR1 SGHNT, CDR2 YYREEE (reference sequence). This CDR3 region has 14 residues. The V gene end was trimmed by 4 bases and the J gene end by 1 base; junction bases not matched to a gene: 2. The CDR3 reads CASSAGDAKNIQYF. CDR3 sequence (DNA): TGTGCCAGCAGCGCGGGGGACGCCAAAAACATTCAGTACTTC.

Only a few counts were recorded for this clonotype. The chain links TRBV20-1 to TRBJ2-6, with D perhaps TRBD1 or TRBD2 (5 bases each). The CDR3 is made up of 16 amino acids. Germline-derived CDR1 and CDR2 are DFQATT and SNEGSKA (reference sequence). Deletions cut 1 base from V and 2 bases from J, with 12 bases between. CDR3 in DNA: TGCAGTGCTAGAGGGGGGTCCAGTGCTGGGGCCAACGTCCTGACTTTC. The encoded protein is CSARGGSSAGANVLTF.